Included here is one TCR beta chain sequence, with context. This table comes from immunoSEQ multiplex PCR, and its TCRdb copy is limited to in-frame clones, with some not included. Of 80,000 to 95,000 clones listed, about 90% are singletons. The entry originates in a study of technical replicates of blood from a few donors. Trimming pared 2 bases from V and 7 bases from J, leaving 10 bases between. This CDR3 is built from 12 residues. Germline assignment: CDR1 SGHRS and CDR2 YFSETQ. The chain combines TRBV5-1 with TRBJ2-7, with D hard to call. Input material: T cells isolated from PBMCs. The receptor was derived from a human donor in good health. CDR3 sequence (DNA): TGCGCCAGCAGCTTAGGAGAAGGTGAGCAGTACTTC. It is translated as CASSLGEGEQYF.